The entry below gives a single TCR beta chain sequence along with its context. The authors' processing: Reference gene primer amplification in the assay estimated nucleated cell counts. Method: immunoSEQ multiplex PCR; TCRdb's copy keeps in-frame clones and lacks some. The DNA gave D and trimming, while V, J and clone size come from that table. The data contain 50,000 to 65,000 clones, 80% to 95% of them singletons. The CDR3 sequence is 13 residues long. In germline, CDR1 is MDHEN, CDR2 SYDVKM. The V and J ends lost 7 bases and 9 bases, in that order; junction bases with no gene match: 9. The data are from a study of blood T cell repertoires in COVID-19.

Sequenced input: peripheral blood. This receptor was taken from a human donor in a cohort sampled during active COVID-19. V gene TRBV28 combines with J gene TRBJ2-5; 9 positions agree with TRBD1. The CDR3 here is CASIEDRGRAQYF. The CDR3, as DNA: TGTGCCAGCATCGAGGACAGGGGCCGGGCCCAGTACTTC.